The 9 T cell receptor beta chains reported below all come from one sample, sequenced in a study of T cells in Graves' hyperthyroidism and ophthalmopathy (dated by TCRdb to between 2017 and 2020). Libraries came from multiplex PCR. The sequencer listed for this sample is Illumina HiSeq 2000. Amplification of TCR beta CDR3 regions was carried out from RNA transcripts. The first round of RT-PCR for the TCR CDR3 was performed with the HTBI primer set and the Qiagen OneStep RT-PCR kit. TCRdb reworked the public reads: Q25 trimming with fastp, MiXCR clone assembly, productive beta chains retained. For every CDR3 protein sequence, its rows merge into one entry that carries the most common genes and DNA. Across this sample there are about 560,000 distinct CDR3 sequences, with around 14% seen only once. The ten largest clones capture less than 9.5% of the sample. The sequenced sample was blood. Source of these receptors: a woman in her thirties with Graves' hyperthyroidism.

This clonotype has ten or more counts. The chain recombines TRBV7-9 with TRBJ2-1; D remains ambiguous. Trimming removed 0 bases from V and 5 bases from J, with 8 bases in between. CDR3 length: 14 amino acids. CDR1 is SEHNR and CDR2 is FQNEAQ in the germline V gene (reference sequence). CDR3 protein: CASSLARWDNEQFF. DNA of the CDR3: TGTGCCAGCAGCTTAGCTCGATGGGACAATGAGCAGTTCTTC.

This clonotype was counted many times. V and J are TRBV27 and TRBJ2-1; tentatively, D is TRBD2 (6 bases). This CDR3 is built from 16 residues. The V end lost 6 bases, the J end lost 0 bases, and 15 bases lay between the germline ends. CDR1 is MNHEY and CDR2 is SMNVEV in the germline V gene (reference sequence). The CDR3 DNA is TGTGCCAGCAGCACCCCGGGGGTAAGCTCCTACAATGAGCAGTTCTTC. It codes for CASSTPGVSSYNEQFF.

This clonotype was recorded a few times. V is TRBV12-3 or TRBV12-4 and J is TRBJ2-3; 11 bases map to TRBD2. This CDR3 has 15 amino acids. The junction had 4 bases not matched to a gene; V was cut back by 2 bases and J by 6 bases. CDR3 bases: TGTGCCAGCAGTTTATCCCCTAGCGGGAGGGATACGCAGTATTTT. This translates into CASSLSPSGRDTQYF.

Many counts were recorded for this clonotype. The chain has TRBV20-1 and TRBJ1-2; 12 bases agree with TRBD1. Germline V gene data show CDR1 as DFQATT and CDR2 as SNEGSKA (reference sequence). V trimming: 6 bases; J trimming: 6 bases; junction bases outside the gene matches: 2. The CDR3 has 12 residues. The chain's CDR3 is CSAGTGGDGYTF. The CDR3 DNA is TGCAGTGCAGGGACAGGGGGCGATGGCTACACCTTC.

The V and J genes are TRBV5-1 and TRBJ1-1, with D hard to call. The V and J ends lost 2 bases and 2 bases respectively, with 7 bases between them. The CDR3 is 13 residues long. The V gene's germline CDR1 is SGHRS and CDR2 YFSETQ. CDR3 bases: TGCGCCAGCAGCTTTGTATCAAACACTGAAGCTTTCTTT. Encoded protein: CASSFVSNTEAFF.

This clonotype was seen a few times. With a much larger clone just one base away, this may be a read error. The rearrangement joins TRBV7-8 to TRBJ2-1; TRBD2 agrees at 12 bases. V lost 5 bases to trimming and J lost 9 bases; unmatched junction nucleotides: 23. This CDR3 is 20 amino acids long. Germline assignment: CDR1 SGHVS and CDR2 FQNEAQ. As DNA, the CDR3 is TGTGCCAGCAGCCCGAGCCCCGGTCTCCGGGCTAGCGGGAGGGGGGGTGAGCAGTTCTTC. This encodes CASSPSPGLRASGRGGEQFF. Filled out from reference TRBV7-8 and TRBJ2-1, the complete variable domain reads GAGVSQSPRYKVAKRGQDVALRCDPISGHVSLFWYQQALGQGPEFLTYFQNEAQLDKSGLPSDRFFAERPEGSVSTLKIQRTQQEDSAVYLCASSPSPGLRASGRGGEQFFGPGTRLTVL.

The gene calls are TRBV6-2 or TRBV6-3 and TRBJ2-7; D gene ambiguous. Germline-derived CDR1 and CDR2 are MNHEY and SVGEGT. The CDR3 is 10 amino acids. V was shortened by 7 bases and J by 5 bases, with 6 bases between the two germline ends. In DNA form, the CDR3 reads TGTGCCAGCACCCCTGACGAGCAGTACTTC. This encodes CASTPDEQYF.

This clonotype was counted at least ten times. The rearrangement joins TRBV3-1 to TRBJ2-7; TRBD2 agrees at 13 bases. This CDR3 spans 17 amino acids. Germline V gene data show CDR1 as LGHDT and CDR2 as YNNKEL (reference sequence). V shed 5 bases, J shed 3 bases, and the junction held 10 bases outside the gene matches. CDR3 nucleotide sequence: TGTGCCAGCAGCACTCACGGACTAGCGGGAGCCCTCTACGAGCAGTACTTC. Protein: CASSTHGLAGALYEQYF.

This clonotype was seen at least ten times. The CDR3: CAISVASSGTDTQYF. CDR3 DNA sequence: TGTGCCATCAGTGTGGCGAGCTCGGGCACAGATACGCAGTATTTT. The chain couples TRBV10-3 to TRBJ2-3; the D is unclear. Germline CDR1 reads ENHRY; CDR2 reads SYGVKD. The V gene lost 4 bases and the J gene lost 1 base, with 12 bases spanning the gap. This CDR3 has 15 amino acids.